A selection of T cell receptor beta chains follows, all from one sample in a study of cytomegalovirus exposure and HLA in healthy donors. Profiling relied on immunoSEQ multiplex PCR, and the TCRdb table lists in-frame clones only, not all of them. The profile shows about 110,000 clones, 75% to 85% of them singletons. Specimen: PBMCs. The source of these receptors is a man between 45 and 60 years old in good health and CMV-seronegative. The CDR3 runs from the conserved cysteine through the conserved F or W. A D gene is named only where the DNA matches it firmly. Not every row has a clone size; where given, it reads once, few, many or a size class.

D gene,J gene,clone size,V gene,CDR3 protein,CDR3 DNA
TRBD2,TRBJ2-3,NA,TRBV5-1,CASSLDTSGPTDTQYF,TGCGCCAGCAGCTTGGACACTAGCGGTCCCACAGATACGCAGTATTTT
NA,TRBJ2-2,few,TRBV19,CASNPGSGELFF,TGTGCCAGTAACCCAGGGTCCGGGGAGCTGTTTTTT
NA,TRBJ2-1,NA,TRBV7-9,CASSPSAGSPRGEQFF,TGTGCCAGCAGCCCCTCGGCGGGGTCACCCCGTGGTGAGCAGTTCTTC
TRBD1,TRBJ1-2,NA,TRBV6-1,CASSEVGTGGVYGYTF,TGTGCCAGCAGTGAAGTGGGGACAGGGGGCGTCTATGGCTACACCTTC
NA,TRBJ2-3,NA,TRBV5-4,CASSQGQSSTDTQYF,TGTGCCAGCAGCCAAGGACAATCTAGCACAGATACGCAGTATTTT
NA,TRBJ2-3,few,TRBV6-5,CASSYSWRSTDTQYF,TGTGCCAGCAGTTACTCTTGGCGGAGCACAGATACGCAGTATTTT
TRBD1,TRBJ2-3,NA,TRBV7-6,CASSLWTGTGTDTQYF,TGTGCCAGCAGCTTGTGGACAGGAACGGGAACAGATACGCAGTATTTT
TRBD1,TRBJ2-5,NA,TRBV2,CASSYGTGSETQYF,TGTGCCAGTTCTTACGGGACAGGGTCGGAGACCCAGTACTTC
NA,TRBJ1-5,NA,TRBV5-1,CASSPWGQDQPQHF,TGCGCCAGCAGCCCGTGGGGGCAGGATCAGCCCCAGCATTTT
NA,TRBJ1-1,NA,TRBV25-1,CASILGGGTEAFF,TGTGCCAGCATTTTAGGGGGGGGGACTGAAGCTTTCTTT
NA,TRBJ1-2,NA,TRBV2,CASTESNYGYTF,TGTGCCAGCACAGAATCTAACTATGGCTACACCTTC
NA,TRBJ2-3,NA,TRBV1,CTSSQDGAGGKDTQYF,TGCACCAGCAGCCAAGATGGGGCAGGGGGCAAGGATACGCAGTATTTT
TRBD2,TRBJ2-5,NA,TRBV27,CASSLWASGGNLETQYF,TGTGCCAGCAGTTTATGGGCTAGCGGGGGGAATCTAGAGACCCAGTACTTC
NA,TRBJ1-2,NA,TRBV4-1,CASSQDDRNYGYTF,TGCGCCAGCAGCCAAGATGATCGGAACTATGGCTACACCTTC
NA,TRBJ2-3,once,TRBV5-5,CASSPLPTTSTDTQYF,TGTGCCAGCAGCCCTCTGCCCACCACTAGCACAGATACGCAGTATTTT
TRBD1,TRBJ1-1,few,TRBV5-1,CASRSSGTGMGNTEAFF,TGCGCCAGCAGGTCATCCGGGACAGGGATGGGGAACACTGAAGCTTTCTTT
TRBD2,TRBJ2-1,NA,TRBV7-8,CASSLPTTSGFF,TGTGCCAGCAGCTTACCGACGACTAGCGGGTTCTTC
TRBD1,TRBJ2-1,NA,TRBV29-1,CSLGGQVGNEQFF,TGCAGCCTGGGGGGACAGGTCGGGAATGAGCAGTTCTTC
TRBD1,TRBJ1-4,NA,TRBV27,CASATGGGRRLREKLFF,TGTGCCAGCGCCACAGGGGGTGGTAGGAGGTTAAGGGAAAAACTGTTTTTT
TRBD2,TRBJ2-5,NA,TRBV19,CASKEASGGETQYF,TGTGCCAGTAAGGAAGCTAGCGGGGGGGAGACCCAGTACTTC
NA,TRBJ2-3,NA,TRBV5-1,CASSPLGQDTQYF,TGCGCCAGCAGCCCCCTGGGGCAAGATACGCAGTATTTT
NA,TRBJ1-1,NA,TRBV15,CATSRGWGDEKAFF,TGTGCCACCAGCAGAGGGTGGGGGGACGAGAAAGCTTTCTTT
TRBD1,TRBJ1-2,NA,TRBV5-4,CASSGQGIYGYTF,TGTGCCAGCAGCGGACAGGGGATCTATGGCTACACCTTC
TRBD2,TRBJ2-5,NA,TRBV27,CASSPWAGGETQYF,TGTGCCAGCAGTCCTTGGGCCGGGGGGGAGACCCAGTACTTC
NA,TRBJ2-1,NA,TRBV9,CASSARGYNEQFF,TGTGCCAGCAGCGCCCGGGGCTACAATGAGCAGTTCTTC
NA,TRBJ2-4,NA,TRBV9,CASSVADNVLNIQYF,TGTGCCAGCAGCGTAGCGGACAACGTCCTCAACATTCAGTACTTC
NA,TRBJ2-1,NA,TRBV6-6,CASRNEASTHEQFF,TGTGCCAGCAGGAATGAGGCGAGCACACATGAGCAGTTCTTC
NA,TRBJ1-2,once,TRBV19,CASSVSPSSNYGYTF,TGTGCCAGTAGTGTGAGCCCTTCGTCTAACTATGGCTACACCTTC
TRBD2,TRBJ2-4,NA,TRBV19,CASSIGGLAGRLAKNIQYF,TGTGCCAGTAGTATCGGGGGACTAGCGGGGCGACTAGCCAAAAACATTCAGTACTTC
NA,TRBJ2-7,NA,TRBV4-1,CASSQAGGRLSEQYF,TGCGCCAGCAGCCAAGCAGGAGGCAGGCTCTCCGAGCAGTACTTC
NA,TRBJ2-5,NA,TRBV14,CASSHDGVVETQYF,TGTGCCAGCAGCCACGACGGGGTGGTCGAGACCCAGTACTTC
NA,TRBJ1-4,few,TRBV15,CATGVGGGEKLFF,TGTGCCACCGGCGTAGGGGGTGGTGAAAAACTGTTTTTT
NA,TRBJ2-1,once,TRBV5-1,CASSNLRQDYNEQFF,TGCGCCAGCAGCAATTTAAGGCAGGACTACAATGAGCAGTTCTTC
NA,TRBJ1-1,NA,TRBV5-1,CASSLASGTEAFF,TGCGCCAGCAGCTTGGCATCGGGCACTGAAGCTTTCTTT
NA,TRBJ1-2,NA,TRBV29-1,CSVTGTGRGYTF,TGCAGCGTTACAGGGACCGGACGGGGCTACACCTTC
NA,TRBJ2-5,NA,TRBV7-9,CSSTQAGETQYF,TGTTCCAGCACCCAGGCGGGGGAGACCCAGTACTTC
NA,TRBJ2-1,NA,TRBV7-9,CASSPNRGTGYNEQFF,TGTGCCAGCAGCCCTAATAGGGGGACGGGGTACAATGAGCAGTTCTTC
TRBD1,TRBJ1-3,NA,TRBV7-6,CASSSTQGARNTIYF,TGTGCCAGCAGCTCTACACAGGGGGCGAGAAACACCATATATTTT
TRBD2,TRBJ2-7,NA,TRBV5-1,CASSLVAGGAYEQYF,TGCGCCAGCAGCTTGGTGGCGGGGGGGGCCTACGAGCAGTACTTC
TRBD2,TRBJ2-1,NA,TRBV11-3,CASSLGRAGYNEQFF,TGTGCCAGCAGCTTAGGCAGAGCGGGGTACAATGAGCAGTTCTTC
NA,TRBJ1-6,NA,TRBV11-2,CASSLGTGSSYNSPLHF,TGTGCCAGCAGCCTAGGAACAGGTAGCTCCTATAATTCACCCCTCCACTTT
NA,TRBJ1-1,NA,TRBV7-9,CASSGVNTEAFF,TGTGCCAGCTCTGGAGTGAACACTGAAGCTTTCTTT
TRBD1,TRBJ1-2,NA,TRBV4-2,CASSQDRGQVPTNYGYTF,TGTGCCAGCAGCCAAGATAGGGGACAGGTACCTACTAACTATGGCTACACCTTC
TRBD2,TRBJ2-1,few,TRBV4-2,CASSPSGGGIDEQFF,TGTGCCAGCAGCCCTAGCGGGGGGGGGATTGATGAGCAGTTCTTC